These 7 T cell receptor beta chains were sequenced from one sample in a study of CD8+CD57+ T cells in acquired aplastic anemia. Sequencing was done on patients that had shown CD8+CD57+ cell expansion by flow cytometry. The template used for profiling TCR beta VDJ and CDR3 was genomic DNA. Using its own MiXCR run on the reads, TCRdb lists one record per CDR3 protein. The table has under 350,000 distinct CDR3 sequences, 56% seen once. The sequencing sample was made of sorted CD4+, CD8+, or CD8+CD57+ T cells (not recorded which) from PBMCs. The source is a human donor with aplastic anemia.

The table lists this clonotype with a few counts. CDR3 nucleotides: TGTGCCAGCAGCTTGAGGGGTCAGGGGATTACGAACACTGAAGCTTTCTTT. The encoded protein is CASSLRGQGITNTEAFF. The rearrangement links TRBV5-4 to TRBJ1-1; perhaps TRBD1 as D (6 bases). The ends were cut back, 1 base at V and 1 base at J, with 17 bases in the middle. The germline gives CDR1 SGHNT, CDR2 YYREEE (reference sequence). This CDR3 is 17 amino acids long.

In its sample, this clonotype was seen once. A junction end diverges from the germline sequence, so it may reflect a read error. This sequence joins TRBV10-3 and TRBJ2-7; 9 bases agree with TRBD2. CDR1 and CDR2 (germline): ENHRY, SYGVKD. This CDR3 spans 15 amino acids. CDR3 in DNA: TGTGCCAGCAGTTTTAGGGCGGGAGGGCCGTACGAGCAGTACTTC. It encodes CASSFRAGGPYEQYF.

The sample holds many counts of this clonotype. The chain recombines TRBV12-3 or TRBV12-4 with TRBJ2-3; 7 nucleotides align to TRBD1. With V trimmed by 3 bases and J by 1 base, 7 bases remained unmatched. The CDR3 has 16 residues. CDR3 nucleotide sequence: TGTGCCAGCAGTTTTCGACAGGGAATAGGCACAGATACGCAGTATTTT. Translation gives CASSFRQGIGTDTQYF.

This clonotype was recorded many times. This chain connects TRBV3-1 to TRBJ2-1; D remains ambiguous. The CDR3 loop spans 15 amino acids. With 4 bases removed from V and 0 bases from J, the gap between germline ends came to 10 bases. CDR1 and CDR2 from the germline V gene are LGHDT and YNNKEL (reference sequence). The CDR3, as DNA: TGTGCCAGCAGCCTCTCGATTAGCTCCTACAATGAGCAGTTCTTC. This gives the protein CASSLSISSYNEQFF.

V usage is TRBV29-1 and J usage is TRBJ2-1; 7 positions match TRBD2. The germline V gene has CDR1 SQVTM and CDR2 ANQGSEA. This CDR3 has 14 residues. Trimming at V came to 6 bases and at J to 6 bases, leaving 11 bases not matched to a gene. As DNA, the CDR3 is TGCAGCGTGGTAACTAGCGACCGCGGCAATGAGCAGTTCTTC. Translation gives CSVVTSDRGNEQFF.

This clonotype was seen at least ten times. The chain joins TRBV5-1 to TRBJ1-1; 7 bases fit TRBD1. CDR3 size: 15 residues. Germline CDR1 and CDR2: SGHRS and YFSETQ. J was trimmed by 1 base and V by 1 base; bases with no gene match: 4. The CDR3 DNA reads TGCGCCAGCAGCTTGCAGGGGGAAGGGAACACTGAAGCTTTCTTT. It encodes CASSLQGEGNTEAFF.

This clonotype was seen once. This chain uses TRBV7-3 with TRBJ2-5; a possible D gene is TRBD2 (5 bases). Germline V lookup: CDR1 SGHTA, CDR2 FQGTGA. V was clipped by 2 bases and J by 2 bases, with 9 bases between them. The length of the CDR3 is 14 residues. CDR3 region: CASSLEGGQETQYF. CDR3 DNA: TGTGCCAGCAGCTTAGAGGGCGGGCAAGAGACCCAGTACTTC.